The next 31 T cell receptor beta chains were all read from a single sample in a study of blood T cell repertoires in COVID-19. Data came from immunoSEQ multiplex PCR; TCRdb stores just in-frame clones and leaves some out. The sample carries 140,000 to 150,000 clones, around 82% recorded once. The sequencing sample was made of peripheral blood. The receptors shown here come from a human donor in a cohort sampled during active COVID-19.

This chain joins TRBV7-2 and TRBJ2-2, with D perhaps matching TRBD1 (6 bases). CDR1 is SGHTA and CDR2 is FQGNSA in the germline V gene. Trimming took 2 bases from V and 6 from J, leaving 7 bases between them. The CDR3 sequence is 13 residues long. CDR3 DNA sequence: TGTGCCAGCAGCTTAAACAGGGCCGGGGAGCTGTTTTTT. Its protein product is CASSLNRAGELFF.

The chain couples TRBV14 to TRBJ2-5; 7 nucleotides match TRBD1. Germline V lookup: CDR1 SGHDN, CDR2 FVKESK. V was clipped by 4 bases and J by 6 bases; unmatched bases: 5. The CDR3 consists of 13 residues. The CDR3 region is CASSPDRWQTQYF. For the CDR3, the DNA is TGTGCCAGCAGCCCGGACAGGTGGCAGACCCAGTACTTC.

V gene TRBV11-1 combines with J gene TRBJ1-1; tentative D call: TRBD1 (6 bases). Germline CDR1 SGHAT, CDR2 FQDESV (reference sequence). The CDR3 loop spans 15 amino acids. V lost 1 base and J 4 bases, leaving 13 bases between the germline ends. Here the CDR3 DNA reads TGTGCCAGCAGCTTAGATCTGGGGGCTCTCACTGAAGCTTTCTTT. Encoded protein: CASSLDLGALTEAFF.

The V call is TRBV10-1, the J call TRBJ2-3; D ambiguous. This CDR3 is 14 amino acids long. V shed 6 bases and J shed 2 bases, with 12 bases lying between them. CDR1 and CDR2 (germline): WNHNN, SYGVQD (reference sequence). The CDR3 is CASRRIQLTDTQYF. CDR3 coding DNA: TGCGCCAGCAGGCGGATTCAGCTCACAGATACGCAGTATTTT.

This clone was seen a few times. This chain uses TRBV19 with TRBJ2-3; D possibly corresponds to TRBD2 (6 bases). Germline V CDR1 and CDR2: LNHDA, SQIVND (reference sequence). With 5 bases removed from V and 1 base from J, the gap between germline ends came to 22 bases. The CDR3 is 18 residues long. The CDR3 region has the DNA TGTGCCAGTAGTGTGACTAGTAGTTGGAAAGGACGCACAGATACGCAGTATTTT. Protein: CASSVTSSWKGRTDTQYF.

This sequence joins TRBV19 and TRBJ1-1; D is unresolved. CDR1 and CDR2 from the germline V gene are LNHDA and SQIVND (reference sequence). Trimming cost V 5 bases and J 0 bases, with 10 bases left between them. The CDR3 totals 14 residues. The CDR3: CASSPHAVNTEAFF. CDR3 sequence (DNA): TGTGCCAGTAGTCCGCACGCAGTGAACACTGAAGCTTTCTTT.

Comment on this clone: Other DNA sequences of this sample code for an identical CDR3. The chain joins TRBV3-1 (or the pseudogene TRBV3-2) to TRBJ2-2; a possible D gene is TRBD1 (5 bases). Trimming left V 0 bases short and J 3 bases short, with 5 bases between. CDR3 length: 14 residues. Germline CDR1 reads LGHDT; CDR2 reads YNNKEL (reference sequence). CDR3 coding DNA: TGTGCCAGCAGCCAAGACAGGGACACCGGGGAGCTGTTTTTT. Translating it yields CASSQDRDTGELFF.

The chain is built from TRBV18 and TRBJ1-5, with 7 bases lining up with TRBD1. The CDR3 consists of 13 residues. V was pared by 3 bases and J by 7 bases, with 3 bases of the junction left unmatched. Germline V gene sequence: CDR1 KGHSH, CDR2 LQKENI. The CDR3, as DNA: TGTGCCAGCTCACCTACAGGGGACCAGCCCCAGCATTTT. It specifies CASSPTGDQPQHF.

This clone was seen more than once but under ten times. The rearrangement uses TRBV19 and TRBJ1-5; TRBD1 agrees at 8 bases. This CDR3 has 14 residues. The trim removed 7 bases at V and 3 bases at J, leaving 5 bases unmatched. Germline assignment: CDR1 LNHDA and CDR2 SQIVND (reference sequence). As DNA, the CDR3 is TGTGCCAGTAATGACAGGGGCTTCAATCAGCCCCAGCATTTT. This codes for CASNDRGFNQPQHF.

The genes are TRBV6-4 and TRBJ2-2, with a tentative D call TRBD2 (6 bases). Germline loops: CDR1 MRHNA, CDR2 SNTAGT. V lost 8 bases and J 0 bases, leaving 10 bases between the germline ends. The CDR3 has 14 residues. This chain's CDR3 is CASARLANTGELFF. Written as DNA, the CDR3 is TGTGCCAGCGCTCGACTAGCGAACACCGGGGAGCTGTTTTTT.

The rearrangement uses TRBV4-2 and TRBJ2-2, with 11 bases fitting TRBD2. Germline CDR1 and CDR2: LGHNA and YNFKEQ. The CDR3 consists of 20 residues. V shed 5 bases, J shed 2 bases, and the junction held 16 bases outside the gene matches. In nucleotides, the CDR3 is TGTGCCAGCAGCTTACAACCCCTTACTAGCGGGAGTTTAAACACCGGGGAGCTGTTTTTT. It encodes CASSLQPLTSGSLNTGELFF.

This rearrangement joins TRBV5-1 to TRBJ1-1, with TRBD1 as a possible D gene (6 bases). V dropped 3 bases and J dropped 1 base, with 10 bases sitting between them. The CDR3 spans 14 residues. Per germline, CDR1 SGHRS and CDR2 YFSETQ. In nucleotides, the CDR3 is TGCGCCAGCAGCTACTCGGGACAGAACACTGAAGCTTTCTTT. This translates into CASSYSGQNTEAFF.

This chain links TRBV19 with TRBJ1-4; 7 positions match TRBD1. V dropped 9 bases and J dropped 5; count of bases not matched to a gene: 9. The CDR3 loop spans 14 amino acids. CDR1 is LNHDA, CDR2 SQIVND, per germline (reference sequence). The CDR3 DNA reads TGTGCCAGCAGTTCGGGACAGCTAAATGAAAAACTGTTTTTT. Its protein is CASSSGQLNEKLFF.

The rearrangement joins TRBV7-8 to TRBJ1-2; 7 bases are shared with TRBD1. Losses at the gene ends were 3 bases for V and 6 bases for J; bases not matched to a gene: 7. The CDR3 contains 14 residues. Germline V gene data show CDR1 as SGHVS and CDR2 as FQNEAQ. CDR3 in DNA: TGTGCCAGCAGCTTGATGAGGGGGCAGGATGGCTACACCTTC. It translates to CASSLMRGQDGYTF.

CDR3 residues: CASSGFRDYNEQFF. CDR3 nucleotides: TGTGCCAGCAGTGGATTCAGGGACTACAATGAGCAGTTCTTC. The rearrangement joins TRBV25-1 to TRBJ2-1; D is possibly TRBD1 (5 bases). V lost 4 bases and J lost 3, with 10 bases in between. The germline gives CDR1 MGHDK, CDR2 SYGVNS. The CDR3 covers 14 residues. Full variable domain (missing parts from reference TRBV25-1 and TRBJ2-1): EADIYQTPRYLVIGTGKKITLECSQTMGHDKMYWYQQDPGMELHLIHYSYGVNSTEKGDLSSESTVSRIRTEHFPLTLESARPSHTSQYLCASSGFRDYNEQFFGPGTRLTVL.

The chain links TRBV9 to TRBJ2-5; 8 bases are a match to TRBD2. The CDR3 sequence is 14 residues long. With 4 bases clipped from V and 5 bases from J, the junction kept 7 bases outside the gene matches. The germline V gene encodes CDR1 SGDLS and CDR2 YYNGEE. DNA of the CDR3: TGTGCCAGCAGCCGCCGGGGGGGGGTCGAGACCCAGTACTTC. Translated: CASSRRGGVETQYF.

This chain connects TRBV6-1 to TRBJ2-5; TRBD1 agrees at 7 bases. The V gene end was trimmed by 2 bases and the J gene end by 9 bases; junction bases not matched to a gene: 18. This CDR3 is 17 amino acids long. In germline, CDR1 is MNHNS, CDR2 SASEGT. The CDR3 DNA reads TGTGCCAGCAGTGAAAGGGGTAGGACAGGAGCCCTTGGGGCCCAGTACTTC. Amino acid sequence: CASSERGRTGALGAQYF.

A few counts support this clone. J is TRBJ1-1 and V is TRBV11-3; unclear D gene. Per germline, CDR1 SGHNT and CDR2 YENEEA. V lost 0 bases and J lost 7, with 9 bases in between. The CDR3 contains 13 residues. CDR3 in DNA: TGTGCCAGCAGCTTAGAGACTGAGGTTGAAGCTTTCTTT. Its translation is CASSLETEVEAFF.

This clone was seen only a few times. The chain employs TRBV12-3 or TRBV12-4 and TRBJ2-5; the D gene is possibly TRBD1 (5 bases). V lost 1 base, J lost 3 bases, and 6 bases lay in between. CDR3 length: 13 residues. The CDR3 DNA reads TGTGCCAGCAGTTTAGGACAGAAAGAGACCCAGTACTTC. Translation gives CASSLGQKETQYF.

V gene TRBV7-6 combines with J gene TRBJ2-1; TRBD1 matches 9 bases. In germline, CDR1 is SGHVS, CDR2 FNYEAQ. V trimming: 4 bases; J trimming: 0 bases; junction bases outside the gene matches: 4. This CDR3 has 16 residues. The CDR3 DNA reads TGTGCCAGCAGCTCCGGACAGGGGTTCTCCTACAATGAGCAGTTCTTC. Translation gives CASSSGQGFSYNEQFF. Complete variable domain (other parts from reference TRBV7-6 and TRBJ2-1): GAGVSQSPRYKVTKRGQDVALRCDPISGHVSLYWYRQALGQGPEFLTYFNYEAQQDKSGLPNDRFSAERPEGSISTLTIQRTEQRDSAMYRCASSSGQGFSYNEQFFGPGTRLTVL.

The chain joins TRBV12-2 to TRBJ1-2. TRBV12-2 is annotated as a pseudogene. The CDR3 has 11 residues. The DNA for the CDR3 is TGTGCAAGTCGCTCTAACGAGACTGACACCTTC. Amino acid sequence: CASRSNETDTF.

The rearrangement links TRBV19 to TRBJ2-2, with 8 bases that match TRBD1. Germline loops: CDR1 LNHDA, CDR2 SQIVND (reference sequence). The CDR3 length is 16 residues. J was trimmed by 2 bases and V by 1 base; bases with no gene match: 3. The CDR3 nucleotides are TGTGCCAGTAGTATAGGACAGGGGCGAAACACCGGGGAGCTGTTTTTT. It specifies CASSIGQGRNTGELFF.

The chain employs TRBV11-2 and TRBJ2-1; 10 nucleotides match TRBD2. The CDR3 runs to 15 residues. The junction had 6 bases not matched to a gene; V was cut back by 5 bases and J by 5 bases. The germline CDR1 and CDR2 sequences are SGHAT and FQNNGV. The CDR3 DNA sequence: TGTGCCAGCAGCCAAAGCGGGAGGGCCCACAATGAGCAGTTCTTC. Translation gives CASSQSGRAHNEQFF. Full variable domain (outside the CDR3, taken from reference TRBV11-2 and TRBJ2-1): EAGVAQSPRYKIIEKRQSVAFWCNPISGHATLYWYQQILGQGPKLLIQFQNNGVVDDSQLPKDRFSAERLKGVDSTLKIQPAKLEDSAVYLCASSQSGRAHNEQFFGPGTRLTVL.

The chain has TRBV19 and TRBJ1-4; D perhaps matches TRBD1 (6 bases). Germline CDR1 is LNHDA and CDR2 is SQIVND (reference sequence). Trimming cost V 4 bases and J 6 bases, with 15 bases left between them. The CDR3 runs 15 residues. CDR3 sequence: CASSNTGSGHEKLFF. As DNA, the CDR3 is TGTGCCAGTAGTAACACAGGGTCGGGGCATGAAAAACTGTTTTTT.

V usage is TRBV27 and J usage is TRBJ2-1; 14 nucleotides align to TRBD2. There are 17 residues in the CDR3. Unmatched junction bases numbered 8, after V lost 3 bases and J lost 7 bases. Germline CDR1 and CDR2: MNHEY and SMNVEV (reference sequence). CDR3 sequence reads: CASSLPRLAGGPNEQFF. CDR3 in DNA: TGTGCCAGCAGTTTGCCGAGACTAGCGGGAGGGCCGAATGAGCAGTTCTTC.

This sequence joins TRBV18 and TRBJ1-1; a possible D gene is TRBD1 (6 bases). The CDR3 contains 12 residues. CDR1 is KGHSH, CDR2 LQKENI, per germline. V lost 4 bases and J 5 bases, leaving 8 bases between the germline ends. This CDR3 is CASSQGDTEAFF. The CDR3 nucleotides are TGTGCCAGCTCACAGGGGGATACTGAAGCTTTCTTT. Complete variable domain (other parts from reference TRBV18 and TRBJ1-1): NAGVMQNPRHLVRRRGQEARLRCSPMKGHSHVYWYRQLPEEGLKFMVYLQKENIIDESGMPKERFSAEFPKEGPSILRIQQVVRGDSAAYFCASSQGDTEAFFGQGTRLTVV.

J is TRBJ1-1 and V is TRBV6-1; D is possibly TRBD1 (5 bases). V shed 1 base and J shed 0 bases, with 12 bases lying between them. The CDR3 runs 16 residues. Germline V CDR1 and CDR2: MNHNS, SASEGT. CDR3 region: CASSEEGPGMNTEAFF. CDR3 in DNA: TGTGCCAGCAGTGAAGAGGGGCCAGGGATGAACACTGAAGCTTTCTTT.

V usage is TRBV29-1 and J usage is TRBJ2-2; unclear D gene. V was pared by 4 bases and J by 6 bases, with 9 bases between. CDR1 SQVTM and CDR2 ANQGSEA come from the germline V gene. The CDR3 consists of 12 residues. The CDR3 nucleotides read TGCAGCGTTGTTCGTTCCGCCGGGGAGCTGTTTTTT. Translated: CSVVRSAGELFF.

The chain has TRBV7-3 and TRBJ1-1; 9 bases line up with TRBD1. Germline-derived CDR1 and CDR2 are SGHTA and FQGTGA. V dropped 5 bases and J dropped 11; count of bases not matched to a gene: 6. This CDR3 is built from 12 residues. CDR3 coding DNA: TGTGCCAGCAGCCTCGGGACAGGGAAGGCTTTCTTT. Translated: CASSLGTGKAFF.

The table lists this clone with a count of one. The chain uses TRBV3-1 (or the pseudogene TRBV3-2) and TRBJ1-3; D is unresolved. V lost 1 base to trimming and J lost 3 bases, with 7 bases between them. This CDR3 has 14 amino acids. From germline, CDR1 is LGHDT and CDR2 YNNKEL (reference sequence). CDR3 DNA: TGTGCCAGCAGCCAAGTACGGTATGGAAACACCATATATTTT. As protein: CASSQVRYGNTIYF.

The chain links TRBV19 to TRBJ1-2; 7 positions match TRBD1. The CDR3 is 13 amino acids. V dropped 4 bases and J dropped 4; count of bases not matched to a gene: 3. Germline V gene data show CDR1 as LNHDA and CDR2 as SQIVND (reference sequence). The CDR3 DNA reads TGTGCCAGTAGTAAACGGGACAGCTATGGCTACACCTTC. Protein sequence: CASSKRDSYGYTF.